What follows is one T cell receptor beta chain and its context. The antigen is undetermined. The source of the sample is a study of shared clonotypes between healthy human individuals. Study details: A couple of women and a few men aged 18 to 49 made up the donors. Study-wide findings and caveats: Deeper or shallower sequencing was expected to change how clonotypes are shared among donors.

Donors, without exception, were Caucasian adults residing in Nashville, Tennessee. CD4+ cells yielded CD45RA+ naive and CD45RA-negative memory subsets. The method was immunoSEQ multiplex PCR; TCRdb's version includes in-frame clones alone and lacks a portion of them. This sample has around 2.5 million clones, with 80% to 95% found just once. Trimming removed 1 base at V and 6 bases at J, with 13 bases between. The V gene's germline CDR1 is SGHRS and CDR2 YFSETQ. CDR3 size: 15 residues. The rearrangement links TRBV5-1 to TRBJ2-2; a possible D gene is TRBD2 (6 bases). The specimen was naive CD4+ T cells from PBMCs. As to subset: CD45RA+ positively selected. This receptor was taken from a man between 18 and 29 years old in good health. Some clones in this sample may be carry-over from other donors' samples. The CDR3: CASSLSGRESGELFF. The CDR3 region has the DNA TGCGCCAGCAGCTTGAGCGGTCGGGAGTCCGGGGAGCTGTTTTTT. Filled out from reference TRBV5-1 and TRBJ2-2, the complete variable domain reads KAGVTQTPRYLIKTRGQQVTLSCSPISGHRSVSWYQQTPGQGLQFLFEYFSETQRNKGNFPGRFSGRQFSNSRSEMNVSTLELGDSALYLCASSLSGRESGELFFGEGSRLTVL.